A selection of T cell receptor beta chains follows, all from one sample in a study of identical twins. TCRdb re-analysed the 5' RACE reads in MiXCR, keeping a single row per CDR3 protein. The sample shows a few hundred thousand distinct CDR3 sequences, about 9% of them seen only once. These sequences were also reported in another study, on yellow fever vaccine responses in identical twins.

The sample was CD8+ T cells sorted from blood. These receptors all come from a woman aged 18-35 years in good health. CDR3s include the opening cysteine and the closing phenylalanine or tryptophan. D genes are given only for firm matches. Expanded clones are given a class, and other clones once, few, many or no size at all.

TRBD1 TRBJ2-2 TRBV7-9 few TGTGCCAGCAGACCGGGACAGGGGTCGGCCGGGGAGCTGTTTTTT CASRPGQGSAGELFF
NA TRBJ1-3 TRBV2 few TGTGCCAGCAGTGAAGTAGAGATCTCTGGAAACACCATATATTTT CASSEVEISGNTIYF
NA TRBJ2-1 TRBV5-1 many TGCGCCAGCAGCTTGGTTACAGCGCCAAACTCCTACAATGAGCAGTTCTTC CASSLVTAPNSYNEQFF
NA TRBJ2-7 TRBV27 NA TGTGCCAGCATGAAAGCGGGCGAGCAGTACTTC CASMKAGEQYF
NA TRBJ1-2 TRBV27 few TGTGCCAGCAGTTTCTCTGGCAGGGTCTATGGCTACACCTTC CASSFSGRVYGYTF
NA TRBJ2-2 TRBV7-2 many TGTGCCAGCAGCTACCCGGGACCAATGAACACCGGGGAGCTGTTTTTT CASSYPGPMNTGELFF
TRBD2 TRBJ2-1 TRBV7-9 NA TGTGCCAGCAGCTCTACCGTAGCGGGGGTGAATGAGCAGTTCTTC CASSSTVAGVNEQFF
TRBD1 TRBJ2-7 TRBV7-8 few TGTGCCAGCAGCTCACAGGGGGAGATTAGCTCCTACGAGCAGTACTTC CASSSQGEISSYEQYF
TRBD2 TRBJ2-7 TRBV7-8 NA TGTGCCAGCAGCCAGACTAGCGGGGACTTCTACGAGCAGTACTTC CASSQTSGDFYEQYF
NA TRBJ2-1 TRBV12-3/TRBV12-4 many TGTGCCAGCAGTTTAGACAATGAGCAGTTCTTC CASSLDNEQFF
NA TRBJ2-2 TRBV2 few TGTGCCAGCATGGACGGAAACACCGGGGAGCTGTTTTTT CASMDGNTGELFF
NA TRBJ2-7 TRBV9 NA TGTGCCAGCAGCGTAGCGTCAACAGAGTACGAGCAGTACTTC CASSVASTEYEQYF
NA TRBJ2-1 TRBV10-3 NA TGTGCCATCAGTGAGTTGGAGGTTGGGAACAATGAGCAGTTCTTC CAISELEVGNNEQFF
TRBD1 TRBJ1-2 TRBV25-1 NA TGTGCCACCGGGGACAGGGCGGGGTATGGCTACACCTTC CATGDRAGYGYTF
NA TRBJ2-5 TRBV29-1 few TGCAGCGGGGGGGTGATGTCCTCGGAGACCCAGTACTTC CSGGVMSSETQYF
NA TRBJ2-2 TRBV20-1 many TGCAGTGCTAGTGGTGTCCCCGGGGAGCTGTTTTTT CSASGVPGELFF
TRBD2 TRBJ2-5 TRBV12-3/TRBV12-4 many TGTGCCAGCAGTTTCCCTAGCGGGGGGCTGGAGACCCAGTACTTC CASSFPSGGLETQYF
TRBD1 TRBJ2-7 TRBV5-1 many TGCGCCAGCAGCCACCGGGACAGACTTTACGAGCAGTACTTC CASSHRDRLYEQYF
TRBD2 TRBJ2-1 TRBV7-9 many TGTGCCAGCACCTATACTAGCGGGGATCCCAATGAGCAGTTCTTC CASTYTSGDPNEQFF
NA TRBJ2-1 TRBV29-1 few TGCAGCGTTGAGACTGATGACAACTACAATGAGCAGTTCTTC CSVETDDNYNEQFF
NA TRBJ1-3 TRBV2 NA TGTGCCAGCTTTGCCGACCCGGGGGCTGGAAACACCATATATTTT CASFADPGAGNTIYF
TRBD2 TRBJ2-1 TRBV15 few TGTGCCACCAGCGGGTTGACTAGCGGGAGGGCCGATGAGCAGTTCTTC CATSGLTSGRADEQFF
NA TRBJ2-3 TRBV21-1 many TGTGCCAGCAGCAAATGGCCGCTAGCGGGAGGAGGAGATACGCAGTATTTT CASSKWPLAGGGDTQYF
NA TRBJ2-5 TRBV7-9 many TGTGCCAGCAGCTTTTCAGAGACAGTAGAAGAGACCCAGTACTTC CASSFSETVEETQYF
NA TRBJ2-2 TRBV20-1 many TGCAGTGCTAGAAGGACAGAAACCAACACCGGGGAGCTGTTTTTT CSARRTETNTGELFF
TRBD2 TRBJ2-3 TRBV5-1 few TGCGCCAGCAGCTTGACAGCGGGGGCCCCAGATACGCAGTATTTT CASSLTAGAPDTQYF
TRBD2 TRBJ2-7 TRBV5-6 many TGTGCCAGCAGCTTACTCGCTAGCGGGAGGAAGCACTCCTACGAGCAGTACTTC CASSLLASGRKHSYEQYF
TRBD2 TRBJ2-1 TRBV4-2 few TGTGCCAGCAGCCGGTTGAGCGGGAGCGACTACAATGAGCAGTTCTTC CASSRLSGSDYNEQFF
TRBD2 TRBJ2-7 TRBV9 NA TGTGCCAGCAGCCCGAGTCCCACCGGGACTACCCTGGGCCACGAGCAGTACTTC CASSPSPTGTTLGHEQYF
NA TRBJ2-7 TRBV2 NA TGTGCCAGCAGTGAAATCATGTCGACAGGTGGGGCGACTCGGCAGTACTTC CASSEIMSTGGATRQYF
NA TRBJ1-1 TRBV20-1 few TGCAGTGCTAGTAAGCCGGGACTTTCTTCGTCGGGTACTGAAGCTTTCTTT CSASKPGLSSSGTEAFF
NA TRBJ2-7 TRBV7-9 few TGTGCCAGCAGCTTCAGGACAGACCCTTACGAGCAGTACTTC CASSFRTDPYEQYF
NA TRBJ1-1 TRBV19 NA TGTGCCAGTAGTCCCACTATGAACACTGAAGCTCTCTTT CASSPTMNTEALF
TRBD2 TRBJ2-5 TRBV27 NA TGTGCCAGCAGAGGGGGACTAGCGGGGAGCCAAGAGACCCAGTACTTC CASRGGLAGSQETQYF
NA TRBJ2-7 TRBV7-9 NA TGTGCCAGCAGAAAGACCGGCGAGCAGTACTTC CASRKTGEQYF
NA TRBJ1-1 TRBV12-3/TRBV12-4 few TGTGCCAGCAGCTTTGTAGTGAACACTGAAGCTTTCTTT CASSFVVNTEAFF
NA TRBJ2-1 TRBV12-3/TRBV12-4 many TGTGCCAGCAGCCTCGGCGGGCAGGGGCACTACAATGAGCAGTTCTTC CASSLGGQGHYNEQFF
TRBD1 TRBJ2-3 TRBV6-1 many TGTGCCAGCAGTGAAGCGACAGGGGGCGCAGATACGCAGTATTTT CASSEATGGADTQYF
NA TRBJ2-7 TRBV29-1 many TGCAGCGCCAGGACGGGTAACGAGCAGTACTTC CSARTGNEQYF
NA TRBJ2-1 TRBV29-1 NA TGCAGCGTTGAGGATGTCGCCGACAATGAGCAGTTCTTC CSVEDVADNEQFF